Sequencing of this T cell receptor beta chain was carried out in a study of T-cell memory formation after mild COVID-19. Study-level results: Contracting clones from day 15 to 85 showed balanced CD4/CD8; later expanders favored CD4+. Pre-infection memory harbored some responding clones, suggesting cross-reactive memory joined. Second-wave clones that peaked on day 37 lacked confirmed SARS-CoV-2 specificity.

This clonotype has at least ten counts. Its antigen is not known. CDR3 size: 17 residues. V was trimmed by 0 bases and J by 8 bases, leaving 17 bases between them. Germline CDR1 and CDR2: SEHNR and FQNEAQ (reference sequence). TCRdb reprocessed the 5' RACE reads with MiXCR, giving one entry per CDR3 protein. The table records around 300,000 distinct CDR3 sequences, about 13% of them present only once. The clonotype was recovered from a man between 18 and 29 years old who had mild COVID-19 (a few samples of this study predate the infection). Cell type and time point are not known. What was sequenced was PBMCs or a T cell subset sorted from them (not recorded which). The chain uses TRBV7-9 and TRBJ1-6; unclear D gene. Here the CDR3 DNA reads TGTGCCAGCAGCTTAGCTGGTGTCGGGAGGGTGGATTCACCCCTCCACTTT. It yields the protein CASSLAGVGRVDSPLHF.